This T cell receptor beta chain was captured in a study of beta chain features in type 1 diabetes. Findings and limits, study-wide: Compared with healthy donors, patients appeared to share more similar naive, central memory and regulatory TCRB repertoires. Shortening of TCRB CDR3s, moderate but significant, appeared in all four CD4+ subsets of Type 1 diabetes patients.

This clone has a handful of counts. The antigen is not known. The whole isolated RNA underwent reverse transcription, so sequencing captured expressed TCRB transcripts. Assay used: immunoSEQ multiplex PCR; TCRdb lists only in-frame clones, some missing. The sample consists of 900,000 or so clones, roughly a sixth of them appearing once. CDR3 length: 11 amino acids. V lost 8 bases and J lost 8, with 12 bases in between. CDR1 is MNHEY and CDR2 is SVGAGI in the germline V gene. This rearrangement joins TRBV6-5 to TRBJ1-1; D remains ambiguous. Source material: naive CD4+ T cells from blood. The TCR comes from a woman between 18 and 29 years old in good health. CDR3 amino acids: CASGFNFEAFF. The DNA of the CDR3 is TGTGCCAGCGGGTTTAATTTCGAAGCTTTCTTT.